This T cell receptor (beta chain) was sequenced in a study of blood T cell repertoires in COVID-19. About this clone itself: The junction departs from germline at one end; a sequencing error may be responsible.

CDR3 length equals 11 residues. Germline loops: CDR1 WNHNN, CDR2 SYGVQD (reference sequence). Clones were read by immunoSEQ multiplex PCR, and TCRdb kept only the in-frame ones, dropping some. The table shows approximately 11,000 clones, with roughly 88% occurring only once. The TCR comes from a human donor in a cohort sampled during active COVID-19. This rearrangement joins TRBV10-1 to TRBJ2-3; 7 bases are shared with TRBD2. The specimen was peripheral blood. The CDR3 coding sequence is TGCGCCAGCCCTTCTACTGTCGGGGAGGGTTTT. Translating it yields CASPSTVGEGF.